This T cell receptor beta chain originates from a study of T cells in Graves' hyperthyroidism and ophthalmopathy. It was uncontrolled infection, other autoimmune disease, pregnancy or lactation that excluded patients. Source material for PBMCs was about 10 ml fresh peripheral blood. The V gene's germline CDR1 is SQVTM and CDR2 ANQGSEA. The CDR3 is 14 residues long. V was pared by 3 bases and J by 6 bases, with 7 bases of the junction left unmatched. This clonotype has ten or more counts. What it recognizes is unknown. The investigators amplified TCR beta CDR3 regions from RNA transcripts. First-round RT-PCR of the TCR CDR3 relied on the HTBI primer set. Using its own MiXCR run on the multiplex PCR reads, TCRdb lists one record per CDR3 protein. The table includes 350,000 or so distinct CDR3 sequences, around 18% detected once. Whole-study findings and limits: Within blood appeared most thyroid clonotypes that had expanded above 0.001.

The sequenced material came from blood. The receptor's source is a woman aged 40 to 50 with Graves' ophthalmopathy. The V and J genes are TRBV29-1 and TRBJ2-2, with TRBD1 matching over 7 bases. CDR3 sequence reads: CSVDLGGAAGELFF. CDR3 DNA: TGCAGCGTTGATTTAGGGGGCGCCGCCGGGGAGCTGTTTTTT.